A single sample is the source of the 21 T cell receptor beta chains below, sequenced in a study of human T cells and chemical hapten exposure. The time point denotes: pre-sensitization, week 0. Described treatment: therapeutic diphenylcyclopropenone sensitization with weekly scalp DPC. The starting material, unfractionated whole blood, was used for total RNA extraction. TCRdb independently ran MiXCR on the RACE reads; one entry per CDR3 protein. The table lists about 30,000 distinct CDR3 sequences, under 13% of them singletons, with less than 35% in the top ten. Material: whole blood, obtained in connection with sensitization to the hapten diphenylcyclopropenone (DPC). The receptors were sampled from a man aged 50 to 60 with alopecia areata. Some clones in this sample may be carry-over from other donors' samples.

This clonotype was picked up many times. CDR3 sequence reads: CASSTSGIGTQYF. In DNA form, the CDR3 reads TGTGCCAGCAGTACGAGCGGGATTGGTACGCAGTATTTT. The chain links TRBV2 to TRBJ2-3; 7 bases agree with TRBD2. Germline-derived CDR1 and CDR2 are SNHLY and FYNNEI. With V trimmed by 5 bases and J by 8 bases, 7 bases remained unmatched. This CDR3 comprises 13 residues.

This clonotype has a count of ten or more. The chain recombines TRBV4-2 with TRBJ1-5; D may be TRBD1 (5 bases). The germline CDR1 and CDR2 sequences are LGHNA and YNFKEQ. V shed 0 bases and J shed 4 bases, with 10 bases lying between them. The CDR3 is made up of 15 amino acids. The CDR3 spells CASSQDLWGNQPQHF. In DNA, the CDR3 is TGTGCCAGCAGCCAAGATCTGTGGGGGAATCAGCCCCAGCATTTT.

This clonotype was counted at least ten times. The J gene is TRBJ2-1, the V gene TRBV25-1; maybe TRBD2 (5 bases). With 8 bases removed from V and 4 bases from J, the gap between germline ends came to 12 bases. Per the germline V gene, CDR1 is MGHDK and CDR2 is SYGVNS. There are 13 residues in the CDR3. DNA of the CDR3: TGTGCCAGCGCCAGGACGGGGTACAATGAGCAGTTCTTC. It encodes CASARTGYNEQFF.

This chain joins TRBV24-1 and TRBJ2-1; D possibly corresponds to TRBD1 (6 bases). This CDR3 region has 18 residues. V shed 5 bases and J shed 0 bases, with 19 bases lying between them. The germline gives CDR1 KGHDR, CDR2 SFDVKD. CDR3 in amino acids: CATSALPGASSSYNEQFF. In DNA form, the CDR3 reads TGTGCCACCAGTGCCCTCCCAGGGGCCTCCAGCTCCTACAATGAGCAGTTCTTC.

This clonotype came up many times. CDR3 DNA sequence: TGTGCCAGCAGTTTAGCGGGGCCAGGCAATCAGCCCCAGCATTTT. As protein: CASSLAGPGNQPQHF. The chain joins TRBV12-3 or TRBV12-4 to TRBJ1-5, with a possible D match to TRBD1 (5 bases). The CDR3 runs to 15 residues. The V gene lost 0 bases and the J gene lost 2 bases, with 8 bases spanning the gap.

This clonotype is deemed medium-sized. The V gene is TRBV27, the J gene TRBJ2-3, with D perhaps TRBD2 (5 bases). This CDR3 has 15 amino acids. CDR1 MNHEY and CDR2 SMNVEV come from the germline V gene (reference sequence). The V end was cut by 1 base, the J end by 1 base, with 9 bases between. This CDR3 is CASSLLRAGTDTQYF. CDR3 bases: TGTGCCAGCAGTTTATTGAGGGCAGGCACAGATACGCAGTATTTT.

This clonotype was observed at least ten times. The J gene is TRBJ1-5, the V gene TRBV6-2 or TRBV6-3; a possible D gene is TRBD1 (6 bases). The CDR3 length is 15 residues. The V gene's germline CDR1 is MNHEY and CDR2 SVGEGT. Trimming stripped 6 bases from V and 11 bases from J, with 23 bases between. The CDR3 nucleotides are TGTGCCAGCAGCCCCGGGGGGGGGCTCCTATCGGCCCAGCATTTT. Translated, it gives CASSPGGGLLSAQHF.

This clonotype has just a few counts. J is TRBJ2-7 and V is TRBV10-3; 8 nucleotides align to TRBD1. Trimming took 3 bases from V and 2 from J; bases not matched to a gene: 3. This CDR3 has 14 amino acids. From germline, CDR1 is ENHRY and CDR2 SYGVKD. The CDR3 coding sequence is TGTGCCATCAGTGACCAGGGGGCCGCCTACGAGCAGTACTTC. This codes for CAISDQGAAYEQYF.

The CDR3, as DNA: TGCAGTGCTAGGTACACCGACCGAAACACCATATATTTT. Its translation is CSARYTDRNTIYF. This sequence joins TRBV20-1 and TRBJ1-3; no clear D. Germline CDR1 and CDR2: DFQATT and SNEGSKA (reference sequence). Deletions cut 3 bases from V and 5 bases from J, with 11 bases between. The CDR3 extends over 13 amino acids.

This clonotype was counted many times. The V call is TRBV5-5, the J call TRBJ2-3; TRBD1 aligns across 8 bases. V lost 4 bases and J lost 6; bases outside the gene matches: 16. Germline V gene data show CDR1 as SGHKS and CDR2 as YYEKEE (reference sequence). There are 17 residues in the CDR3. DNA of the CDR3: TGTGCCAGCAGCGGGGGGACAGGAATGGCGACAACGGATACGCAGTATTTT. It encodes CASSGGTGMATTDTQYF.

In its sample, this clonotype was seen many times. This chain uses TRBV4-1 with TRBJ1-5, with D perhaps matching TRBD1 (6 bases). V was shortened by 1 base and J by 1 base, with 8 bases between the two germline ends. The germline V gene has CDR1 MGHRA and CDR2 YSYEKL. This CDR3 is built from 15 residues. CDR3 DNA sequence: TGCGCCAGCAGCCAAGGGACAGTGAGCAATCAGCCCCAGCATTTT. Amino acids: CASSQGTVSNQPQHF.

This chain links TRBV5-4 with TRBJ2-3, with D uncertain. Trimming pared 1 base from V and 4 bases from J, leaving 13 bases between. Germline loops: CDR1 SGHNT, CDR2 YYREEE (reference sequence). The CDR3 loop spans 15 amino acids. The CDR3 sequence is CASSLNGSPPDTQYF. The CDR3 DNA is TGTGCCAGCAGCTTGAACGGGTCCCCCCCAGATACGCAGTATTTT.

At least ten counts were recorded for this clonotype. CDR3 sequence: CASTRGTYSNQPQHF. The CDR3 DNA reads TGTGCCAGCACGAGGGGGACATATAGCAATCAGCCCCAGCATTTT. The V and J genes are TRBV28 and TRBJ1-5, with a tentative D call TRBD1 (6 bases). From germline, CDR1 is MDHEN and CDR2 SYDVKM. CDR3 length equals 15 residues. V lost 7 bases and J lost 0, with 13 bases in between.

This clonotype turned up a few times. The chain has TRBV25-1 and TRBJ1-5, with D tentatively TRBD1 (5 bases). The CDR3 has 15 residues. Trimming took off 4 bases at V and 0 bases at J, with 10 bases between the two ends. The V gene's germline CDR1 is MGHDK and CDR2 SYGVNS. CDR3 protein: CASSGGHLSNQPQHF. The CDR3 region has the DNA TGTGCCAGCAGTGGCGGACATCTTAGCAATCAGCCCCAGCATTTT.

This clonotype came up many times. The rearrangement uses TRBV21-1 and TRBJ2-7; TRBD1 is taken as the D call from the table, unchecked against the DNA. TRBV21-1 is a known pseudogene. This CDR3 is 14 amino acids long. The CDR3 nucleotides read TGTGCCAGCAGCACAACCTCCTGGGGGCGCGAGCAGTACTTC. It translates to CASSTTSWGREQYF.

In its sample, this clonotype was seen many times. The chain carries TRBV29-1 and TRBJ1-4; D possibly corresponds to TRBD1 (6 bases). Germline values: CDR1 SQVTM, CDR2 ANQGSEA. Trimming left V 4 bases short and J 0 bases short, with 15 bases between. This CDR3 comprises 16 residues. In DNA, the CDR3 is TGCAGCGTTGCCCTAACAGGGAGGGCAACTAATGAAAAACTGTTTTTT. It encodes CSVALTGRATNEKLFF.

This clonotype occurred many times. Its ends do not fully match the called genes, so a read error is possible. The rearrangement joins TRBV7-7 to TRBJ2-5, with D perhaps TRBD1 or TRBD2 (6 bases each). The CDR3 has 13 amino acids. In germline, CDR1 is SSHAT, CDR2 FNYEAQ (reference sequence). As DNA, the CDR3 is TGTGCTAGCAGCTTAGGGGGGACAGAGACCCAGTACTTC. Translated, it gives CASSLGGTETQYF.

The table lists this clonotype with many counts. The rearrangement uses TRBV7-9 and TRBJ2-1, with D possibly being TRBD1 (5 bases). The CDR3 totals 16 residues. The germline gives CDR1 SEHNR, CDR2 FQNEAQ (reference sequence). Trimming shortened V by 5 bases and J by 2 bases, and 16 bases separated the two germline ends. The DNA for the CDR3 is TGTGCCAGCAGCCCCCTCCAGGGAAGGACCTACAATGAGCAGTTCTTC. Translation gives CASSPLQGRTYNEQFF.

This clonotype was seen many times. The J gene is TRBJ1-2, the V gene TRBV7-6, with D uncertain. The V gene lost 5 bases and the J gene lost 4 bases, with 11 bases spanning the gap. The length of the CDR3 is 13 residues. Per the germline V gene, CDR1 is SGHVS and CDR2 is FNYEAQ. The CDR3 spells CASSRAGFYGYTF. The CDR3 DNA reads TGTGCCAGCAGCAGGGCGGGATTCTATGGCTACACCTTC.

This clonotype occurred many times. The rearrangement uses TRBV6-1 and TRBJ2-7, with TRBD1 identical over 9 bases. Unmatched junction bases numbered 8, after V lost 4 bases and J lost 4 bases. Germline V CDR1 and CDR2: MNHNS, SASEGT. CDR3 size: 15 residues. The CDR3, as DNA: TGTGCCAGCAGTGGAACAGGGGGCGATCCATACGAGCAGTACTTC. Translating it yields CASSGTGGDPYEQYF.

This clonotype was detected a few times. The chain joins TRBV11-1 to TRBJ2-7; a weak D match, TRBD1 (5 bases). Between the trimmed V and J ends, which lost 2 bases and 6 bases, there was a span of 11 bases. This CDR3 has 13 amino acids. Germline CDR1 and CDR2: SGHAT and FQDESV (reference sequence). CDR3: CASSLSTVSEQYF. The CDR3, as DNA: TGTGCCAGCAGCTTATCGACAGTCAGCGAGCAGTACTTC.